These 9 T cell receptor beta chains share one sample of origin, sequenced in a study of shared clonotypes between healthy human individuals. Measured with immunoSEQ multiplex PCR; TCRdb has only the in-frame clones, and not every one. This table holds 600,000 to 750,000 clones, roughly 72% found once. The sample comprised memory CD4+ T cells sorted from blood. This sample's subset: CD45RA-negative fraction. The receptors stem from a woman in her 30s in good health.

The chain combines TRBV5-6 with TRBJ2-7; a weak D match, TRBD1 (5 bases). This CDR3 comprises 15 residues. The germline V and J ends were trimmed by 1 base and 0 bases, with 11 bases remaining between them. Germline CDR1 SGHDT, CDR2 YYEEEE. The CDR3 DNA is TGTGCCAGCAGCTTGCAGGGCCACACCTCCTACGAGCAGTACTTC. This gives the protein CASSLQGHTSYEQYF.

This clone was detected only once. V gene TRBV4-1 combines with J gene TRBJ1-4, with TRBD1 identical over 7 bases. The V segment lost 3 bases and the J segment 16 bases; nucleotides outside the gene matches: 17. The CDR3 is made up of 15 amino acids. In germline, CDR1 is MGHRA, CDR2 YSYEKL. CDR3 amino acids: CASSHRGGLGIWPFF. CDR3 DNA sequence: TGCGCCAGCAGCCACAGGGGGGGTCTGGGGATTTGGCCGTTTTTT.

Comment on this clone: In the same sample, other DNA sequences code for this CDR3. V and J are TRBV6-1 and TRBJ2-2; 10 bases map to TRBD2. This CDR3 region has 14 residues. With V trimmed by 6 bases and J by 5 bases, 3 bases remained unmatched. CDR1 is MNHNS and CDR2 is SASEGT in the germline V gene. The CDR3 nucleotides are TGTGCCAGCAGACTAGCGGGATGGACCGGGGAGCTGTTTTTT. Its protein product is CASRLAGWTGELFF.

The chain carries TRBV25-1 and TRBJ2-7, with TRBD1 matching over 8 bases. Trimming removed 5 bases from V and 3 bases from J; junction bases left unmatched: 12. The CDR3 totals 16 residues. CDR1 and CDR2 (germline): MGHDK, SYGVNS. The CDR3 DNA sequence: TGTGCCAGCAGTTACCTAGGGGCAGGGGGCAACTACGAGCAGTACTTC. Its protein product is CASSYLGAGGNYEQYF.

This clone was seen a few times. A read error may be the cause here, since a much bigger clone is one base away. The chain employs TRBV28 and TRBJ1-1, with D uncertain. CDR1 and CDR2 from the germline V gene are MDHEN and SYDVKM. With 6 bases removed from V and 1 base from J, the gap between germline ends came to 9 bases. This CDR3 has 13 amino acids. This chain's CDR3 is CASSFLSNTEAFF. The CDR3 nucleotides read TGTGCCAGCAGCTTTCTCTCGAACACTGAAGCTTTCTTT.

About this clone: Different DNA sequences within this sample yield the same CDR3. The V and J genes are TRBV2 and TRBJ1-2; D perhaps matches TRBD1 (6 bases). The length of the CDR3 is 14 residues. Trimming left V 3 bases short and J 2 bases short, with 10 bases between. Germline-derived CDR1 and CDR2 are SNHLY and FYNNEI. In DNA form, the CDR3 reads TGTGCCAGCAGTGAGAGGGGGGGGAACTATGGCTACACCTTC. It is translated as CASSERGGNYGYTF.

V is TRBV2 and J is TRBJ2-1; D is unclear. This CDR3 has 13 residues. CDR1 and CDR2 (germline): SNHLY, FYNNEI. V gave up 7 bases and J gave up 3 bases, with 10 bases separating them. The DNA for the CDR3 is TGTGCCAGCATTAAAGGGCTCTACAATGAGCAGTTCTTC. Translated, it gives CASIKGLYNEQFF.

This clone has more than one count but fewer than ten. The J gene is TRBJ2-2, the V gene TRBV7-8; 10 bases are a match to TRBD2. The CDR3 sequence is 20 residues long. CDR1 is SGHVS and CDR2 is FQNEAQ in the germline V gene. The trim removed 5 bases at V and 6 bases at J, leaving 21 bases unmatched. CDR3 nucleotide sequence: TGTGCCAGCAGCCTGTCACCACCGGGACTAGCGAGAAAGGGCGCCGGGGAGCTGTTTTTT. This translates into CASSLSPPGLARKGAGELFF.

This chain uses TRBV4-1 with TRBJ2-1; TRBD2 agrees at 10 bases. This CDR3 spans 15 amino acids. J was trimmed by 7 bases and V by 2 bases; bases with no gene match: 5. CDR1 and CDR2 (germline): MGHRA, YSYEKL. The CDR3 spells CASSQPLSGRNEQFF. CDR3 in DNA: TGCGCCAGCAGCCAACCCCTTAGCGGGAGGAATGAGCAGTTCTTC.